There are a few counts of the clone carrying this T cell receptor beta chain. Its target is not known. The sample is drawn from a study of regulatory T cells in long-lasting Graves disease. The study, taken as a whole, reports: Segments TRBV28, TRBJ1-2 and TRBJ2-5 showed preferential usage in persistent disease. Only a small sample size was used, which may have cut accuracy. Examination was confined to peripheral blood, excluding thyroid tissue.

V was pared by 3 bases and J by 8 bases, with 11 bases between. CDR1 is SGHTA, CDR2 FQGNSA, per germline. CDR3 size: 13 residues. Time point here: newly diagnosed GD, antithyroid drugs for less than 3 months. The TCR library was prepared using RNA isolated from PBMCs. Arm-PCR of CDR3 regions and iRepertoire HTBI primers were used to build TCR beta libraries. MiXCR, run by TCRdb on the multiplex PCR reads, gives a single entry per CDR3 protein. Seen here are 320,000 or so distinct CDR3 sequences, about 18% observed once, and the top ten hold more than 30%. The input for sequencing was peripheral blood mononuclear cells (PBMCs), taken at new diagnosis, from a patient treated with antithyroid drugs. This receptor was obtained from a female donor with Graves disease. This sequence joins TRBV7-2 and TRBJ2-1; D is unresolved. Here the CDR3 DNA reads TGTGCCAGCAGCTTGACCTTAGACCATGAGCAGTTCTTC. Amino acids: CASSLTLDHEQFF.